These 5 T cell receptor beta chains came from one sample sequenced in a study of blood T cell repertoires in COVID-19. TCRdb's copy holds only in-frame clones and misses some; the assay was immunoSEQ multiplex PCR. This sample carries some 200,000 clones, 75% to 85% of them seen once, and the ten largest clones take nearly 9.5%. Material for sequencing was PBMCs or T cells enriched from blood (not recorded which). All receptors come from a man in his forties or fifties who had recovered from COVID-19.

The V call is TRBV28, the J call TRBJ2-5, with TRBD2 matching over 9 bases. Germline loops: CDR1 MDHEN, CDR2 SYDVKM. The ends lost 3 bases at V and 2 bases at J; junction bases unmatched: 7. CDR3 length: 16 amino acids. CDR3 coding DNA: TGTGCCAGCAGTTTTGTAGCGGGGGCCCTTCAAGAGACCCAGTACTTC. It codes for CASSFVAGALQETQYF.

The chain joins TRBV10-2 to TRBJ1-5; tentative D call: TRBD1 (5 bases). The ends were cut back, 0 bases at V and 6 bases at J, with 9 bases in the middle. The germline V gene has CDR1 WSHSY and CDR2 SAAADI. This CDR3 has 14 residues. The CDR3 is CASSESDSSQPQHF. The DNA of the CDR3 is TGCGCCAGCAGTGAGTCAGACAGTAGTCAGCCCCAGCATTTT.

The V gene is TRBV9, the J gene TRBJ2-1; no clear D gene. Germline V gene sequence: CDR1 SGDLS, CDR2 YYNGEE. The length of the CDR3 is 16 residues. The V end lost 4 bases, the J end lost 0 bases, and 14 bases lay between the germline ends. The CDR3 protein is CASSPHARGSYNEQFF. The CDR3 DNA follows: TGTGCCAGCAGCCCCCACGCCCGCGGCTCCTACAATGAGCAGTTCTTC.

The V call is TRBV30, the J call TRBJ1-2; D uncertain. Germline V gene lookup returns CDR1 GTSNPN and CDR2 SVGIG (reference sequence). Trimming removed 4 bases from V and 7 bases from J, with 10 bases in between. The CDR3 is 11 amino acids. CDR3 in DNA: TGTGCCTGGAAAGTGGGGAGTGGCTACACCTTC. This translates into CAWKVGSGYTF.

CDR3 DNA sequence: TGTGCCAGTAAAAACCGAGAAGAGACCCAGTACTTC. It encodes CASKNREETQYF. The chain links TRBV19 to TRBJ2-5; D is unclear. CDR3 length equals 12 residues. The V end was cut by 7 bases, the J end by 3 bases, with 9 bases between. CDR1 and CDR2 (germline): LNHDA, SQIVND (reference sequence).